Described below is a single T cell receptor (beta chain) sequence and its context. Its target antigen remains unknown. Per-base qualities were not stored, and no clone one base away is much larger. This sample stems from a study of memory CD4+ T cells and cytomegalovirus serostatus (dated by TCRdb to about 2019). Turning to the overall study: A total of roughly 35 healthy Belgian adults, of whom 9 were CMV seropositive and about 24 were CMV seronegative, were included in the cohort. The study sequenced CD4+ memory TCRbeta repertoires of a Belgian cohort with known cytomegalovirus serostatus to replicate a published TCR-based CMV serostatus classifier.

Trimming removed 5 bases from V and 2 bases from J; the gene matches leave 11 bases unexplained. The germline V gene supplies CDR1 SQVTM and CDR2 ANQGSEA. Counted from cysteine to phenylalanine, this CDR3 has 16 amino acids. Only the CDR3 DNA stays, 48 bases, in frame from base 1. Single viable CD3+CD4+CD8-CD45RO+ cells were sorted as memory CD4+ T cells on a FACSAria II. To determine CMV serostatus, a Roche Elecsys assay was used that detects serum IgG against CMV pp150, pp28, p38 and p52. Once the samples were thawed, total CD4+ T cells were enriched through positive selection using CD4 magnetic microbeads. The samples came from a different study that was designed specifically to examine the CD4+ T cell memory repertoire. Peripheral blood mononuclear cells were isolated and cryopreserved according to standard operating procedures, and serum was stored at -80 degrees C. The staining relied on CD3-PerCP (BW264/56), CD4-APC (RPA-T4), CD45RO-PE (UCHT1) and CD8-Pacific Orange (3B5) antibodies, and Sytox blue was used to exclude non-viable cells.

Study-wide conclusions, independent of this receptor: For predicting CMV serostatus, the median bootstrapped AUC was about 0.95 using the original framework and around 0.9 using a US-trained random forest. Among the 150 to 200 previously reported CMV-associated TCRbeta sequences, 60 to 85 showed up in the CD4+ memory repertoires, with each one found in between one and five individuals. Unlike the original study, which covered naive and memory CD4+ and CD8+ populations, the Belgian study sequenced only CD4+CD45RO+ memory cells. A median bootstrapped AUC of around 0.94 with a 95% CI of 0.76-1.00 was achieved on the Belgian cohort by the original-framework classifier. The results were read as suggesting that the CMV-associated TCR signature is, for the most part, present in the CD4+ memory repertoire.

Genomic DNA was extracted from sorted cells with the Quick-DNA Microprep Kit. Amplification of TCRbeta DNA was done with the immunoSEQ hsTCRbeta kit, following the protocol from the manufacturer. TCRbeta libraries were sequenced on an Illumina MiSeq instrument. As for how the authors treated the data: Once out-of-frame sequences had been removed, millions of distinct TCRbeta sequences were left, which works out to an average of around 73,000 per individual. Each individual was scored using the number of 150 to 200 previously reported CMV-associated TCRbeta sequences that the individual carried and the total number of productive distinct TCRbeta sequences. A beta-binomial model was reimplemented in Python, and scikit-learn random forests with default parameters were trained on data from the US cohort. Classifier performance on the Belgian cohort was summarized as median AUC with percentile confidence intervals calculated over 10,000 bootstrap iterations. What TCRdb holds here is the immuneACCESS table cut down to in-frame rearrangements. Part of the clones is not present; checked against another copy, under half of the missing clones reflect an unresolved V gene, and the others are unexplained. V and J calls and clone size are copied from that table; D and trimming were computed from the DNA. The sample has 30,000 to 50,000 clones on record, roughly 80% of them singletons. Less than 0.85% of the sample rests with the top ten.

The material sequenced was memory CD4+ T cells from blood. This chain joins TRBV29-1 to TRBJ2-7; 11 bases in the junction line up with TRBD2. The source of this sequence is an adult in good health and CMV-seronegative. CDR3 sequence: CSVYSPGLAATYEQYF. The sequenced DNA: TGCAGCGTTTACAGTCCGGGACTAGCGGCGACCTACGAGCAGTACTTC.